The 27 T cell receptor beta chains below come from one sample, sequenced in a study of blood T cell repertoires in COVID-19. TCRdb's copy holds only in-frame clones and misses some; the assay was immunoSEQ multiplex PCR. The sample has a few hundred thousand clones, 75% to 85% seen once. The sample comprised peripheral blood. These receptors came from a human donor in a cohort sampled during active COVID-19.

The gene calls are TRBV27 and TRBJ1-5; the D is unclear. Germline lookup yields CDR1 MNHEY and CDR2 SMNVEV (reference sequence). The CDR3 totals 16 residues. The V end lost 6 bases, the J end lost 1 base, and 16 bases lay between the germline ends. The CDR3 DNA is TGTGCCAGCAGCCCCCAGGAGGCTTGGAGCAATCAGCCCCAGCATTTT. Encoded protein: CASSPQEAWSNQPQHF.

DNA for the CDR3: TGTGCCAGCAGCGGCATTCGACGGGGAGATCAGCCCCAGCATTTT. Its translation is CASSGIRRGDQPQHF. J is TRBJ1-5 and V is TRBV5-8; no clear D gene. The CDR3 is 15 residues long. Germline V lookup: CDR1 SGHTS, CDR2 YDEGEE. V lost 4 bases and J lost 5, with 16 bases in between.

Concerning this clone itself: The same CDR3 arises from other DNA sequences in this sample as well. The rearrangement joins TRBV9 to TRBJ2-5, with 10 positions matching TRBD2. V was pared by 0 bases and J by 1 base, with 0 bases of the junction left unmatched. The CDR3 spans 15 residues. Germline V gives CDR1 SGDLS, CDR2 YYNGEE. The CDR3 DNA sequence: TGTGCCAGCAGCGTAGGGACTAGCGGCCAAGAGACCCAGTACTTC. Encoded protein: CASSVGTSGQETQYF.

The genes are TRBV24-1 and TRBJ2-7, with a possible D match to TRBD2 (6 bases). The germline V and J ends were trimmed by 9 bases and 2 bases, with 16 bases remaining between them. The length of the CDR3 is 14 residues. Germline CDR1 and CDR2: KGHDR and SFDVKD. CDR3 loop: CATRGKDSPYEQYF. CDR3 in DNA: TGTGCCACCCGCGGGAAGGATTCTCCCTACGAGCAGTACTTC.

CDR3 sequence (DNA): TGTGCCAGCAGGGGAATAGCGGGGGGGTCTAGCGAGCAGTACTTC. This codes for CASRGIAGGSSEQYF. The chain recombines TRBV2 with TRBJ2-7, with 11 bases matching TRBD2. Germline values: CDR1 SNHLY, CDR2 FYNNEI. The ends lost 6 bases at V and 6 bases at J; junction bases unmatched: 10. The CDR3 totals 15 residues. Full variable domain (rest looked up from reference TRBV2 and TRBJ2-7): EPEVTQTPSHQVTQMGQEVILRCVPISNHLYFYWYRQILGQKVEFLVSFYNNEISEKSEIFDDQFSVERPDGSNFTLKIRSTKLEDSAMYFCASRGIAGGSSEQYFGPGTRLTVT.

The V gene is TRBV5-1, the J gene TRBJ2-3; 15 nucleotides match TRBD2. The CDR3 length is 16 residues. Germline lookup yields CDR1 SGHRS and CDR2 YFSETQ. Losses at the gene ends were 4 bases for V and 3 bases for J; bases not matched to a gene: 3. CDR3 sequence reads: CASSRGLAGGTDTQYF. The CDR3 DNA follows: TGCGCCAGCAGCAGGGGACTAGCGGGGGGTACAGATACGCAGTATTTT.

The J gene is TRBJ2-7, the V gene TRBV6-4; D is undetermined. CDR1 is MRHNA and CDR2 is SNTAGT in the germline V gene. Trimming left V 0 bases short and J 9 bases short, with 27 bases between. CDR3 length equals 18 residues. The DNA for the CDR3 is TGTGCCAGCAGTGACTCCCCCCCGACCACAGATTTCCTACGATGGCAGTACTTC. Its protein is CASSDSPPTTDFLRWQYF.

This clone was counted once. This rearrangement joins TRBV6-5 to TRBJ2-3, with D possibly being TRBD2 (6 bases). V was trimmed by 7 bases and J by 2 bases, leaving 13 bases between them. From germline, CDR1 is MNHEY and CDR2 SVGAGI. The CDR3 consists of 14 residues. For the CDR3, the DNA is TGTGCCAGCAACGGGGGAGAGGTCACAGATACGCAGTATTTT. This gives the protein CASNGGEVTDTQYF.

The CDR3 region is CASSPEQGGQETQYF. CDR3 coding DNA: TGTGCCAGCTCACCAGAGCAGGGAGGTCAAGAGACCCAGTACTTC. The genes are TRBV18 and TRBJ2-5; D possibly corresponds to TRBD2 (6 bases). The CDR3 has 15 amino acids. CDR1 and CDR2 from the germline V gene are KGHSH and LQKENI. The V gene lost 2 bases and the J gene lost 2 bases, with 12 bases spanning the gap.

This clone occurred many times. The rearrangement joins TRBV7-9 to TRBJ2-1; 9 bases align to TRBD2. Trimming cost V 7 bases and J 1 base; bases outside gene matches: 5. CDR1 and CDR2 from the germline V gene are SEHNR and FQNEAQ (reference sequence). The CDR3 covers 15 residues. CDR3 nucleotide sequence: TGTGCCAGCACCATAGGACTAGCGTCCTACAATGAGCAGTTCTTC. As protein: CASTIGLASYNEQFF.

This rearrangement joins TRBV5-1 to TRBJ2-2; a possible D gene is TRBD2 (6 bases). With 5 bases removed from V and 0 bases from J, the gap between germline ends came to 11 bases. The CDR3 extends over 15 amino acids. The germline V gene encodes CDR1 SGHRS and CDR2 YFSETQ. DNA of the CDR3: TGCGCCAGCAGTTTAGCGGAAGCGAACACCGGGGAGCTGTTTTTT. It encodes CASSLAEANTGELFF.

The gene calls are TRBV2 and TRBJ2-7, with 7 bases that match TRBD2. Per the germline V gene, CDR1 is SNHLY and CDR2 is FYNNEI. V trimming: 7 bases; J trimming: 8 bases; junction bases outside the gene matches: 11. The CDR3 runs 13 residues. For the CDR3, the DNA is TGTGCCAGCAACAGCGGGGTCATTACCAAGCAGTACTTC. Its translation: CASNSGVITKQYF. Combining the CDR3 with reference TRBV2 and TRBJ2-7 gives the whole variable domain EPEVTQTPSHQVTQMGQEVILRCVPISNHLYFYWYRQILGQKVEFLVSFYNNEISEKSEIFDDQFSVERPDGSNFTLKIRSTKLEDSAMYFCASNSGVITKQYFGPGTRLTVT.

The chain uses TRBV5-1 and TRBJ2-7; 10 bases line up with TRBD1. V was pared by 3 bases and J by 4 bases, with 13 bases of the junction left unmatched. Germline V lookup: CDR1 SGHRS, CDR2 YFSETQ. This CDR3 spans 17 amino acids. CDR3 sequence reads: CASSWTGTGEFFYEQYF. The DNA of the CDR3 is TGCGCCAGCAGCTGGACCGGGACAGGGGAATTTTTTTACGAGCAGTACTTC. Complete variable domain (other parts from reference TRBV5-1 and TRBJ2-7): KAGVTQTPRYLIKTRGQQVTLSCSPISGHRSVSWYQQTPGQGLQFLFEYFSETQRNKGNFPGRFSGRQFSNSRSEMNVSTLELGDSALYLCASSWTGTGEFFYEQYFGPGTRLTVT.

V and J are TRBV28 and TRBJ2-1; 11 nucleotides line up with TRBD1. Germline V gene sequence: CDR1 MDHEN, CDR2 SYDVKM. Trimming took 6 bases from V and 4 from J; bases not matched to a gene: 8. This CDR3 contains 16 residues. The CDR3 DNA follows: TGTGCCAGCAGCCCCTCCGGGACAGGGGGGTACAATGAGCAGTTCTTC. It codes for CASSPSGTGGYNEQFF.

V gene TRBV28 combines with J gene TRBJ1-5, with D perhaps TRBD1 (5 bases). The germline CDR1 and CDR2 sequences are MDHEN and SYDVKM. This CDR3 has 16 residues. V gave up 2 bases and J gave up 6 bases, with 17 bases separating them. The CDR3 DNA follows: TGTGCCAGCAGTTTAACCCCCAGGGTAACGGGTCAGCCCCAGCATTTT. Translation: CASSLTPRVTGQPQHF. The entire variable domain, with the rest obtained from reference TRBV28 and TRBJ1-5, is as follows: DVKVTQSSRYLVKRTGEKVFLECVQDMDHENMFWYRQDPGLGLRLIYFSYDVKMKEKGDIPEGYSVSREKKERFSLILESASTNQTSMYLCASSLTPRVTGQPQHFGDGTRLSIL.

V and J are TRBV7-9 and TRBJ1-2; 8 bases are a match to TRBD1. Trimming removed 0 bases from V and 8 bases from J; junction bases left unmatched: 5. Germline V gives CDR1 SEHNR, CDR2 FQNEAQ (reference sequence). The length of the CDR3 is 14 residues. The CDR3 is CASSLAQGARGYTF. The CDR3 region has the DNA TGTGCCAGCAGCTTAGCTCAGGGGGCTCGGGGCTACACCTTC.

The V gene is TRBV7-2, the J gene TRBJ2-1, with a weak D call TRBD1 (6 bases). CDR3 length: 16 residues. Deletions cut 5 bases from V and 1 base from J, with 15 bases between. Germline CDR1 is SGHTA and CDR2 is FQGNSA. The CDR3 protein is CASSVTGTRSYNEQFF. The CDR3 region has the DNA TGTGCCAGCAGCGTCACCGGGACAAGATCCTACAATGAGCAGTTCTTC.

The chain combines TRBV30 with TRBJ1-1; D is unresolved. Trimming took 3 bases from V and 6 from J, leaving 14 bases between them. CDR3 length: 13 amino acids. Per the germline V gene, CDR1 is GTSNPN and CDR2 is SVGIG (reference sequence). DNA for the CDR3: TGTGCCTGGAGCCGTCGGAGTAATTCTGAAGCTTTCTTT. Translating it yields CAWSRRSNSEAFF.

The CDR3 loop reads CAWVSGANTGELFF. DNA of the CDR3: TGTGCCTGGGTTAGCGGAGCGAACACCGGGGAGCTGTTTTTT. J is TRBJ2-2 and V is TRBV30; D might be TRBD2 (6 bases). The CDR3 length is 14 residues. Per the germline V gene, CDR1 is GTSNPN and CDR2 is SVGIG (reference sequence). Deletions cut 5 bases from V and 0 bases from J, with 10 bases between.

The rearrangement uses TRBV18 and TRBJ1-1, with 8 positions matching TRBD1. J lost 3 bases, V lost 0 bases, and 3 bases had no gene match. This CDR3 region has 15 residues. The germline gives CDR1 KGHSH, CDR2 LQKENI. For the CDR3, the DNA is TGTGCCAGCTCACCACCGGGACAGGAGGACACTGAAGCTTTCTTT. It encodes CASSPPGQEDTEAFF.

V and J are TRBV28 and TRBJ1-5, with D perhaps matching TRBD1 (6 bases). V was trimmed by 5 bases and J by 4 bases, leaving 18 bases between them. The CDR3 consists of 16 residues. Germline V gene lookup returns CDR1 MDHEN and CDR2 SYDVKM. The CDR3 reads CASSPWGRTRNQPQHF. In DNA form, the CDR3 reads TGTGCCAGCAGTCCCTGGGGGCGTACACGAAATCAGCCCCAGCATTTT. Based on the CDR3 plus reference TRBV28 and TRBJ1-5, the full variable domain is DVKVTQSSRYLVKRTGEKVFLECVQDMDHENMFWYRQDPGLGLRLIYFSYDVKMKEKGDIPEGYSVSREKKERFSLILESASTNQTSMYLCASSPWGRTRNQPQHFGDGTRLSIL.

This rearrangement joins TRBV5-5 to TRBJ2-2, with a possible D match to TRBD1 (6 bases). V lost 4 bases to trimming and J lost 3 bases, with 19 bases between them. The germline V gene encodes CDR1 SGHKS and CDR2 YYEKEE (reference sequence). CDR3 length: 17 residues. The chain's CDR3 is CASSHPQGLGDTGELFF. CDR3 DNA sequence: TGTGCCAGCAGCCACCCCCAGGGGCTTGGGGACACCGGGGAGCTGTTTTTT.

The chain carries TRBV19 and TRBJ2-6, with 8 bases that match TRBD1. With V trimmed by 3 bases and J by 0 bases, 4 bases remained unmatched. CDR3 length: 17 residues. Germline V gives CDR1 LNHDA, CDR2 SQIVND (reference sequence). Here the CDR3 reads CASSIGTGRSGANVLTF. CDR3 bases: TGTGCCAGTAGTATCGGGACAGGACGCTCTGGGGCCAACGTCCTGACTTTC.

The V gene is TRBV6-2 or TRBV6-3, the J gene TRBJ1-5, with 8 bases identical to TRBD1. Trimming removed 3 bases from V and 7 bases from J; junction bases left unmatched: 14. Germline V gene lookup returns CDR1 MNHEY and CDR2 SVGEGT. The CDR3 contains 17 residues. In DNA form, the CDR3 reads TGTGCCAGCAGTTATCGGCACAGGGGGATTGCTGGGCAGCCCCAGCATTTT. Translated, it gives CASSYRHRGIAGQPQHF.

In nucleotides, the CDR3 is TGTGCCAGCAGCCAAGGCCAGGGGTATGTCGGGGAGACCCAGTACTTC. Protein: CASSQGQGYVGETQYF. This rearrangement joins TRBV3-1 (or the pseudogene TRBV3-2) to TRBJ2-5; the D gene is possibly TRBD1 (6 bases). Germline lookup yields CDR1 LGHDT and CDR2 YNNKEL (reference sequence). CDR3 length: 16 amino acids. Trimming took 1 base from V and 5 from J, leaving 17 bases between them.

The chain has TRBV19 and TRBJ1-5; TRBD1 is a possible D gene (6 bases). Trimming took off 5 bases at V and 1 base at J, with 18 bases between the two ends. The CDR3 length is 17 residues. In germline, CDR1 is LNHDA, CDR2 SQIVND (reference sequence). CDR3 nucleotide sequence: TGTGCCAGTAGTCCAACCTATGACAGGATCAGCAATCAGCCCCAGCATTTT. It specifies CASSPTYDRISNQPQHF. Full variable domain (outside the CDR3, taken from reference TRBV19 and TRBJ1-5): DGGITQSPKYLFRKEGQNVTLSCEQNLNHDAMYWYRQDPGQGLRLIYYSQIVNDFQKGDIAEGYSVSREKKESFPLTVTSAQKNPTAFYLCASSPTYDRISNQPQHFGDGTRLSIL.

The chain has TRBV20-1 and TRBJ2-7; TRBD1 matches at 10 bases. Trimming took 3 bases from V and 6 from J; bases not matched to a gene: 11. Germline values: CDR1 DFQATT, CDR2 SNEGSKA (reference sequence). The CDR3 is 15 amino acids. In nucleotides, the CDR3 is TGCAGTGCTAGTTATCGGGACAGGGGATTAGGCGAGCAGTACTTC. Translation gives CSASYRDRGLGEQYF.